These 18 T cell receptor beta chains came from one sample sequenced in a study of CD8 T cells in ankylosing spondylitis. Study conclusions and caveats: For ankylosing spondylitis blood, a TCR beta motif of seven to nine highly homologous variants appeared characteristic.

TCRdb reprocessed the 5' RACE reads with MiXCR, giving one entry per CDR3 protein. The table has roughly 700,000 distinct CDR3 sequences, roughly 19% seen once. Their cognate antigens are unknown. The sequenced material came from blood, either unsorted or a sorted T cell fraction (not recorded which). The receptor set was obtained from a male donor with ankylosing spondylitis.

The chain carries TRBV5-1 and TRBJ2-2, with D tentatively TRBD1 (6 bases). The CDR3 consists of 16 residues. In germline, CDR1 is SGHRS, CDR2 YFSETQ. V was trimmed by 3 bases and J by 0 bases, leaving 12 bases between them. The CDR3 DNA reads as TGCGCCAGCAGCTCGGACAGTATTTCGAACACCGGGGAGCTGTTTTTT. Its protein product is CASSSDSISNTGELFF. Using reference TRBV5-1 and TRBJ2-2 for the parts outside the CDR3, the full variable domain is KAGVTQTPRYLIKTRGQQVTLSCSPISGHRSVSWYQQTPGQGLQFLFEYFSETQRNKGNFPGRFSGRQFSNSRSEMNVSTLELGDSALYLCASSSDSISNTGELFFGEGSRLTVL.

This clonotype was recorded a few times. CDR3 amino acids: CSVVETSLGGELFF. DNA of the CDR3: TGCAGCGTTGTCGAGACTTCTCTGGGGGGGGAGCTGTTTTTT. V gene TRBV29-1 combines with J gene TRBJ2-2; D uncertain. This CDR3 has 14 amino acids. V lost 4 bases to trimming and J lost 8 bases, with 17 bases between them. Germline assignment: CDR1 SQVTM and CDR2 ANQGSEA.

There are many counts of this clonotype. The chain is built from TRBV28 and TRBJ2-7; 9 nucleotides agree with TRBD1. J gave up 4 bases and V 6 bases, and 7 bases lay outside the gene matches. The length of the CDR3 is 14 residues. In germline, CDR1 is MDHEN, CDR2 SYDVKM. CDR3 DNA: TGTGCCAGCAGAAAGACAGGGGGGGAGTACGAGCAGTACTTC. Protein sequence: CASRKTGGEYEQYF.

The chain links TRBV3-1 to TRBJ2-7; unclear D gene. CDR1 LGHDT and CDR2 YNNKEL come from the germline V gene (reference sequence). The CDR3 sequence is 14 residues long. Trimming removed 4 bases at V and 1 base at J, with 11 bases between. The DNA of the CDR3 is TGTGCCAGCAGCCCCACTATCAATTCCTACGAGCAGTACTTC. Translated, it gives CASSPTINSYEQYF.

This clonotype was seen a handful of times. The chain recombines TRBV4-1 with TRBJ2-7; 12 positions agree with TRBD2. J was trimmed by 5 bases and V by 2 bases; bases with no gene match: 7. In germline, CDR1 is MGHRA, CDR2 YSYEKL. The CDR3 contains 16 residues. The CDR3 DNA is TGCGCCAGCAGCCAATATCTAGCGGGAGGGCCTAACGAGCAGTACTTC. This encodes CASSQYLAGGPNEQYF.

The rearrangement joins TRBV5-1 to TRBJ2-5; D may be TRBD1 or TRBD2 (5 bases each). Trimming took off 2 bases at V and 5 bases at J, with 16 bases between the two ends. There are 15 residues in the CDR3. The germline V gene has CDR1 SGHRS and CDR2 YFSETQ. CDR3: CASSFVWGSGETQYF. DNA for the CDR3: TGCGCCAGCAGCTTTGTCTGGGGGAGTGGGGAGACCCAGTACTTC.

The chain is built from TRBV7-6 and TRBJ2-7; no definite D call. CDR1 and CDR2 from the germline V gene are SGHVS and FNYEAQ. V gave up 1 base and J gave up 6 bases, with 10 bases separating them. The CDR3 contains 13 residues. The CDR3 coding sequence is TGTGCCAGCAGCTTAGAGGAATCCGGCGAGCAGTACTTC. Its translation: CASSLEESGEQYF. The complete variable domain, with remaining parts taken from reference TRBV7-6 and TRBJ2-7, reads GAGVSQSPRYKVTKRGQDVALRCDPISGHVSLYWYRQALGQGPEFLTYFNYEAQQDKSGLPNDRFSAERPEGSISTLTIQRTEQRDSAMYRCASSLEESGEQYFGPGTRLTVT.

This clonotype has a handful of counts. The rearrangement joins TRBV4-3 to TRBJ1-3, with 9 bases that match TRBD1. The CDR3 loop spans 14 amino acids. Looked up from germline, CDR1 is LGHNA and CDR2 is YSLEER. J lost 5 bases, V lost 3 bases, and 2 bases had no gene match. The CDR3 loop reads CASSQDRGRNTIYF. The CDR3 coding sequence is TGCGCCAGCAGCCAGGACAGGGGAAGAAACACCATATATTTT.

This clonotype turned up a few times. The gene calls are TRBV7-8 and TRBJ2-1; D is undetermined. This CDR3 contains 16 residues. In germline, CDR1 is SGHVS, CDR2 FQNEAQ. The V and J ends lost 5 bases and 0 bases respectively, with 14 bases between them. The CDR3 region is CASSPDTFLSYNEQFF. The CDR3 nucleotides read TGTGCCAGCAGCCCCGACACCTTCCTCTCCTACAATGAGCAGTTCTTC.

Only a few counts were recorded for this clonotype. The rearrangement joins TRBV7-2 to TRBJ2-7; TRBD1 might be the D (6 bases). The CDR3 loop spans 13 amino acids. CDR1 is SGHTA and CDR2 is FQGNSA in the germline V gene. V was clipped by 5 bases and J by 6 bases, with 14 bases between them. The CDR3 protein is CASSVTGFVEQYF. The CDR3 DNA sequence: TGTGCCAGCAGCGTTACAGGGTTCGTCGAGCAGTACTTC. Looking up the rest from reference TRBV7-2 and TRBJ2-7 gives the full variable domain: GAGVSQSPSNKVTEKGKDVELRCDPISGHTALYWYRQSLGQGLEFLIYFQGNSAPDKSGLPSDRFSAERTGGSVSTLTIQRTQQEDSAVYLCASSVTGFVEQYFGPGTRLTVT.

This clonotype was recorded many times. The CDR3 reads CASSPGRGANYGYTF. The DNA of the CDR3 is TGTGCCAGCAGCCCTGGACGGGGGGCTAACTATGGCTACACCTTC. The genes are TRBV7-3 and TRBJ1-2, with D possibly being TRBD1 (5 bases). CDR3 length: 15 residues. Germline-derived CDR1 and CDR2 are SGHTA and FQGTGA. Trimming cost V 5 bases and J 0 bases, with 13 bases left between them.

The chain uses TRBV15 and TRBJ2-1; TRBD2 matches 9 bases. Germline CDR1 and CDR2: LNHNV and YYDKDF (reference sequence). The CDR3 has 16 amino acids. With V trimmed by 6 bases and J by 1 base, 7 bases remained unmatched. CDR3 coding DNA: TGTGCCACCAGAACACTAGCGGGCGATTCCTACAATGAGCAGTTCTTC. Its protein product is CATRTLAGDSYNEQFF. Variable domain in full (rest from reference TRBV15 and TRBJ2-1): DAMVIQNPRYQVTQFGKPVTLSCSQTLNHNVMYWYQQKSSQAPKLLFHYYDKDFNNEADTPDNFQSRRPNTSFCFLDIRSPGLGDTAMYLCATRTLAGDSYNEQFFGPGTRLTVL.

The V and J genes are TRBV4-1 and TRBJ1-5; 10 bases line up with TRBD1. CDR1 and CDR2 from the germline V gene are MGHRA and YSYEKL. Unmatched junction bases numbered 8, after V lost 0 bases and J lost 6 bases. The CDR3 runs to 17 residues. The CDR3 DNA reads TGCGCCAGCAGCCAAGATCAATGGGACAGGGGAGGTCAGCCCCAGCATTTT. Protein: CASSQDQWDRGGQPQHF.

The CDR3 region is CASSESWGAGELFF. Here the CDR3 DNA reads TGTGCCAGCAGTGAATCTTGGGGGGCCGGGGAGCTGTTTTTT. The V call is TRBV25-1, the J call TRBJ2-2, with D perhaps matching TRBD2 (6 bases). V lost 1 base to trimming and J lost 6 bases, with 9 bases between them. CDR3 length equals 14 residues. CDR1 MGHDK and CDR2 SYGVNS come from the germline V gene.

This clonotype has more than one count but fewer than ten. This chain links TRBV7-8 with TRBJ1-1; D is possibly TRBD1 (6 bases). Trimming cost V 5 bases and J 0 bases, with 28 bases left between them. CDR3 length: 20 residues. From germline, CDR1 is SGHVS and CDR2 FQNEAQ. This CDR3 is CASSPKPHSGGGKMNTEAFF. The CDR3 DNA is TGTGCCAGCAGCCCTAAGCCCCACTCAGGAGGGGGAAAAATGAACACTGAAGCTTTCTTT.

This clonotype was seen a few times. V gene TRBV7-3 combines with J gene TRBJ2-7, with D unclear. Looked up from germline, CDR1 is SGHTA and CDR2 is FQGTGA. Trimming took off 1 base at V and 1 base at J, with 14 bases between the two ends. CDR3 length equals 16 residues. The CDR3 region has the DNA TGTGCCAGCAGCTTAAGTGGCGGCCGGGCGTCCTACGAGCAGTACTTC. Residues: CASSLSGGRASYEQYF.

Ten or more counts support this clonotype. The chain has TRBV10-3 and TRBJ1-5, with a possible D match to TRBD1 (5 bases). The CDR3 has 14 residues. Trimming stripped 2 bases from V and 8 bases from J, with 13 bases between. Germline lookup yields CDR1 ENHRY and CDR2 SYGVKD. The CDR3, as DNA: TGTGCCATCAGTGAGCCGGGGGAGGACAAGCCCCAGCATTTT. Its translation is CAISEPGEDKPQHF.

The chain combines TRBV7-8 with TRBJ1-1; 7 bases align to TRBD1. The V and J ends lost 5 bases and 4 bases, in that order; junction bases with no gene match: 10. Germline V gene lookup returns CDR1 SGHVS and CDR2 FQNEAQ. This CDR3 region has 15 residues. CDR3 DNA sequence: TGTGCCAGCAGCCCAGAGGCCAGGGGGAGCACTGAAGCTTTCTTT. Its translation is CASSPEARGSTEAFF.